The rows below give T cell receptor beta chains drawn from one sample of a study of T cell responses to AZD1222 COVID-19 vaccine. Profiled with immunoSEQ multiplex PCR; TCRdb holds only in-frame clones, not every one. The sample holds 90,000 to 120,000 clones, about 90% seen once. The sample consisted of peripheral blood, taken on day 0 of AZD1222 vaccination. These receptor sequences come from an adult in good health. The CDR3 runs from the conserved cysteine through the conserved F or W. The D gene is left open where the match is weak. Expanded clones are given a class, and other clones once, few, many or no size at all.

d_gene	v_gene	abundance	j_gene	CDR3nt	CDR3aa
TRBD1	TRBV27	NA	TRBJ2-7	TGTGCCAGTCGTACAGGGGTGGGGGAGCAGTACTTC	CASRTGVGEQYF
TRBD1	TRBV6-5	NA	TRBJ1-2	TGTGCCAGCAGGGGTGGGACAGCTAACTATGGCTACACCTTC	CASRGGTANYGYTF
NA	TRBV15	NA	TRBJ1-1	TGTGCCACCAGCAGAGATTGGGGGCTGGGCACTGAAGCTTTCTTT	CATSRDWGLGTEAFF
TRBD2	TRBV9	once	TRBJ2-5	TGTGCCAGCAGCGTTCGCCTAGCGGGGGTCCAGTACTTC	CASSVRLAGVQYF
TRBD1	TRBV7-2	NA	TRBJ1-1	TGTGCCAGCAGCCTACAGGGGGCCACTGAAGCTTTCTTT	CASSLQGATEAFF
TRBD2	TRBV4-3	NA	TRBJ2-1	TGCGCCAGCAGCCAAGACCCAGTAGGGCGGGAGTACAATGAGCAGTTCTTC	CASSQDPVGREYNEQFF
NA	TRBV30	NA	TRBJ2-2	TGTGCCTGGAGGGACGCCGGGGAGCTGTTTTTT	CAWRDAGELFF
NA	TRBV7-9	NA	TRBJ2-3	TGTGCCAGCAGCTTAGGACCGATAGATACGCAGTATTTT	CASSLGPIDTQYF
TRBD2	TRBV13	NA	TRBJ2-7	TGTGCCAGCAGCGCGTCCCGGACTAGCGGGACCCACGAGCAGTACTTC	CASSASRTSGTHEQYF
NA	TRBV30	NA	TRBJ1-1	TGTGCCTGGAGTCGAACCGGGACCTTCTTT	CAWSRTGTFF
TRBD1	TRBV7-9	few	TRBJ1-6	TGTGCCAGCAGCCAGGGGACAGTTAAGGAGAATTCACCCCTCCACTTT	CASSQGTVKENSPLHF
NA	TRBV3-1/TRBV3-2	NA	TRBJ2-3	TGTGCCAGCAGCCGGCAGGGGGGCGGCACAGATACGCAGTATTTT	CASSRQGGGTDTQYF
NA	TRBV27	NA	TRBJ2-3	TGTGCCAGCAGTTTATCCACCTCGGGAGCTAGCACAGATACGCAGTATTTT	CASSLSTSGASTDTQYF
NA	TRBV7-2	NA	TRBJ1-1	TGTGCCAGCAGCTTAGGGGGGGGCACTGAAGCTTTCTTT	CASSLGGGTEAFF
TRBD1	TRBV19	once	TRBJ1-6	TGTGCCAGTACCCCTACAGGGGGCACTAATTCACCCCTCCACTTT	CASTPTGGTNSPLHF
NA	TRBV19	NA	TRBJ2-1	TGTGCCAGTAGTATTAGAGGGCTTGAGCAGTTCTTC	CASSIRGLEQFF
NA	TRBV5-1	NA	TRBJ2-2	TGCGCCAGCAGCTTGGCCGTATCGCGGACGGTGGTTAAAGCCGGGGAGCTGTTTTTT	CASSLAVSRTVVKAGELFF
NA	TRBV30	NA	TRBJ1-6	TGTGCCTGGATGAGGCAGGATTGGAATTCACCCCTCCACTTT	CAWMRQDWNSPLHF
NA	TRBV11-1	NA	TRBJ2-5	TGTGCCAGCAGCTTAAGTGGGTCCAGGAGAGAGACCCAGTACTTC	CASSLSGSRRETQYF
TRBD1	TRBV5-1	NA	TRBJ2-3	TGCGCCAGCAGCGCCACAGGGGAAAGCACAGATACGCAGTATTTT	CASSATGESTDTQYF
NA	TRBV28	NA	TRBJ2-2	TGTGCCAGCAGGACGTCAGACGGGAACACCGGGGAGCTGTTTTTT	CASRTSDGNTGELFF
TRBD1	TRBV29-1	NA	TRBJ2-7	TGCAGCGTTGCTCAGGGGGCGGGCGAGCAGTACTTC	CSVAQGAGEQYF
TRBD1	TRBV7-9	NA	TRBJ1-1	TGTGCCAGCAGCTCTTCAGGGGGCAGGACTGAAGCTTTCTTT	CASSSSGGRTEAFF
TRBD2	TRBV4-3	NA	TRBJ2-1	TGCGCCAGCAGCCAAGTTGCGGGAGAGTCCTACAATGAGCAGTTCTTC	CASSQVAGESYNEQFF
NA	TRBV12-3/TRBV12-4	NA	TRBJ1-2	TGTGCCAGCAGTCAAGATAACTATGGCTACACCTTC	CASSQDNYGYTF
NA	TRBV5-1	NA	TRBJ1-5	TGCGCCAGCAGCTTGGACAGGGGCAATCAGCCCCAGCATTTT	CASSLDRGNQPQHF
TRBD1	TRBV7-6	NA	TRBJ2-2	TGTGCCAGCAGCTTAGGGACAGGGGGCGTAGGCACCGGGGAGCTGTTTTTT	CASSLGTGGVGTGELFF
NA	TRBV19	NA	TRBJ1-2	TGTGCCAGCAAACCATGGACGGACTATGGCTACACCTTC	CASKPWTDYGYTF
NA	TRBV5-1	NA	TRBJ2-1	TGCGCCAGCAGCTACGGGTCCGGCGACAATGAGCAGTTCTTC	CASSYGSGDNEQFF
TRBD2	TRBV7-9	NA	TRBJ2-5	TGTGCCAGCAGCGGATGGACTAGCTATTTCCCCGAGACCCAGTACTTC	CASSGWTSYFPETQYF
TRBD1	TRBV5-8	NA	TRBJ2-7	TGTGCCAGCAGCTTGGACGACAGGGGGCACGAGCAGTACTTC	CASSLDDRGHEQYF
NA	TRBV5-6	NA	TRBJ1-2	TGTGCCAGCAGCGCTGGACGGAACTATGGCTACACCTTC	CASSAGRNYGYTF
NA	TRBV6-6	NA	TRBJ1-5	TGTGCCAGCACCCGCCTGGACCGGACATACCAGCCCCAGCATTTT	CASTRLDRTYQPQHF
NA	TRBV2	NA	TRBJ1-2	TGTGCCAGCAGTGACAGGGGTGGTGGCTACACCTTC	CASSDRGGGYTF
TRBD1	TRBV19	NA	TRBJ1-5	TGTGCCAGTAGTATAGTACAGGGGGCTGGAAATCAGCCCCAGCATTTT	CASSIVQGAGNQPQHF
NA	TRBV3-1/TRBV3-2	NA	TRBJ1-2	TGTGCCAGCAGCCAAGAGGAGACTTATGGCTACACCTTC	CASSQEETYGYTF
NA	TRBV18	NA	TRBJ1-5	TGTGCCAGCTCACCCCAGACAGGAGGCAATCAGCCCCAGCATTTT	CASSPQTGGNQPQHF
NA	TRBV2	NA	TRBJ2-5	TGTGCCAGCCCGTACGGTGAGACCCAGTACTTC	CASPYGETQYF
TRBD2	TRBV29-1	once	TRBJ2-3	TGCAGCTACACCATGGGGCTAGCGGGCACAGATACGCAGTATTTT	CSYTMGLAGTDTQYF
NA	TRBV21-1	NA	TRBJ2-7	TGTGCCAGCAGCAAAGGTACCGGGACACCCTACGAGCAGTACTTC	CASSKGTGTPYEQYF
NA	TRBV7-6	NA	TRBJ2-7	TGTGCCAGCAGCCCCGACCCCTTAAGAGCCGAGCAGTACTTC	CASSPDPLRAEQYF